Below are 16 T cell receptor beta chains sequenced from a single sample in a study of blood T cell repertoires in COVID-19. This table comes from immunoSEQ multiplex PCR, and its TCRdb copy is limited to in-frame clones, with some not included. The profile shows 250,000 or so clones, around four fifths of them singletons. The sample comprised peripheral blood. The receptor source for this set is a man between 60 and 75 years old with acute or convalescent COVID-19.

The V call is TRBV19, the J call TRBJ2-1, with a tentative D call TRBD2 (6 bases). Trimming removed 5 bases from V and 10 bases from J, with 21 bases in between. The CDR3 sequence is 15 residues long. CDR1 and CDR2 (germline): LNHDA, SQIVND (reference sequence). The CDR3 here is CASSPFGGGRGEQFF. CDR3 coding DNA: TGTGCCAGTAGTCCATTCGGGGGTGGCCGGGGCGAGCAGTTCTTC. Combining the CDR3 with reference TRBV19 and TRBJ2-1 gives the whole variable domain DGGITQSPKYLFRKEGQNVTLSCEQNLNHDAMYWYRQDPGQGLRLIYYSQIVNDFQKGDIAEGYSVSREKKESFPLTVTSAQKNPTAFYLCASSPFGGGRGEQFFGPGTRLTVL.

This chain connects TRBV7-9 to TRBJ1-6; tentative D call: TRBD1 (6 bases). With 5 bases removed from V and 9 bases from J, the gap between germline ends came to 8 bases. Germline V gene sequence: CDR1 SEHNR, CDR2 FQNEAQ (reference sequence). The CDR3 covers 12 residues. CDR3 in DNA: TGTGCCAGCAGCGAACAGGGTTCACCCCTCCACTTT. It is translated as CASSEQGSPLHF.

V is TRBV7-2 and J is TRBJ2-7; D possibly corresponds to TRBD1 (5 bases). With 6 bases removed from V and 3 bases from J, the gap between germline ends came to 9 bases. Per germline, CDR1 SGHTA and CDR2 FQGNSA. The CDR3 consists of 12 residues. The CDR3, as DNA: TGTGCCAGCAGTCTCACAGGCTACGAGCAGTACTTC. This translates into CASSLTGYEQYF.

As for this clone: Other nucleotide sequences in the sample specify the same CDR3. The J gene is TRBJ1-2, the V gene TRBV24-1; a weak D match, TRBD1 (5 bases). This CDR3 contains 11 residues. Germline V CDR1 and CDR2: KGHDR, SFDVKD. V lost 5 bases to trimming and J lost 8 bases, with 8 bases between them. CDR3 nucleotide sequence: TGTGCCACCAGTGGTACAGGCGGCTACACCTTC. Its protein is CATSGTGGYTF.

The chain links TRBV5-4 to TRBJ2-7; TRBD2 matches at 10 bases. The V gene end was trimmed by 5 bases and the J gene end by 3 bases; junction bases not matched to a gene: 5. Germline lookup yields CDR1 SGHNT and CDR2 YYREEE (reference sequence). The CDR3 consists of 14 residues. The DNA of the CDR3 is TGTGCCAGCAGTTTAGCGGGGGGCCGCTACGAGCAGTACTTC. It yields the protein CASSLAGGRYEQYF.

The CDR3: CASSPTTGAEQYF. The CDR3 nucleotides read TGTGCCAGCAGCCCGACGACAGGGGCCGAGCAGTACTTC. The J gene is TRBJ2-7, the V gene TRBV7-8; 8 bases align to TRBD1. The CDR3 contains 13 residues. Unmatched junction bases numbered 6, after V lost 5 bases and J lost 6 bases. In germline, CDR1 is SGHVS, CDR2 FQNEAQ.

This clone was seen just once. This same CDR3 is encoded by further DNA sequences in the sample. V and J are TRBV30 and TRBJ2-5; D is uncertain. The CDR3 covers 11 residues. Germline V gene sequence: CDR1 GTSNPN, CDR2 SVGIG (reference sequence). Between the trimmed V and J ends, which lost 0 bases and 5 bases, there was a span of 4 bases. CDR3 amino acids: CAWSVSETQYF. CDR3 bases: TGTGCCTGGAGTGTAAGCGAGACCCAGTACTTC.

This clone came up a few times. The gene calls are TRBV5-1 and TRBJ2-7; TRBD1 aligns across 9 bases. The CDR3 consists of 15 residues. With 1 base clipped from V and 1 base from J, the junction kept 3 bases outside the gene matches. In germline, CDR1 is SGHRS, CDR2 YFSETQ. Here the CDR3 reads CASSLTTGGSYEQYF. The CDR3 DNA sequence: TGCGCCAGCAGCTTGACGACAGGGGGATCCTACGAGCAGTACTTC. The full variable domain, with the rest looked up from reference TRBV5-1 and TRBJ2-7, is KAGVTQTPRYLIKTRGQQVTLSCSPISGHRSVSWYQQTPGQGLQFLFEYFSETQRNKGNFPGRFSGRQFSNSRSEMNVSTLELGDSALYLCASSLTTGGSYEQYFGPGTRLTVT.

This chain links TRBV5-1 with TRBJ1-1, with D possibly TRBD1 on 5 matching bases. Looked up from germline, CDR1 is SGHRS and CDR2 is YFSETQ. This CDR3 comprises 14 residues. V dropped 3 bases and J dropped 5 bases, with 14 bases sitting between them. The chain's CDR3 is CASSSGLQGTEAFF. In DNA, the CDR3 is TGCGCCAGCAGCTCAGGGTTGCAGGGTACTGAAGCTTTCTTT.

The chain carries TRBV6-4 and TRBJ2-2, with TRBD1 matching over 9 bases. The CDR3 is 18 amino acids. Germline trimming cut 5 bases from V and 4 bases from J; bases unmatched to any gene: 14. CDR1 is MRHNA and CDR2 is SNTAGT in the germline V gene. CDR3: CASSPLGSGTGRTGELFF. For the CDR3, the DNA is TGTGCCAGCAGTCCGCTAGGTTCAGGGACAGGGCGCACCGGGGAGCTGTTTTTT.

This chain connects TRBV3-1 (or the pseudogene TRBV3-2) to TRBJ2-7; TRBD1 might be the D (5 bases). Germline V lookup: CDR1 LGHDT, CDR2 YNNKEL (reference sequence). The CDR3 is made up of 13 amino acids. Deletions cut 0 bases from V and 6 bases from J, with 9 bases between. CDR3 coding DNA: TGTGCCAGCAGCCAAGAAGGGGTTGTCGAGCAGTACTTC. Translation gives CASSQEGVVEQYF.

As DNA, the CDR3 is TGTGCCAGCAGTGGGGGGACAGGGGGTCTTTACGAGCAGTACTTC. Translating it yields CASSGGTGGLYEQYF. The chain joins TRBV6-1 to TRBJ2-7; 11 bases match TRBD1. V was clipped by 4 bases and J by 4 bases; unmatched bases: 6. The CDR3 consists of 15 residues. Germline V lookup: CDR1 MNHNS, CDR2 SASEGT.

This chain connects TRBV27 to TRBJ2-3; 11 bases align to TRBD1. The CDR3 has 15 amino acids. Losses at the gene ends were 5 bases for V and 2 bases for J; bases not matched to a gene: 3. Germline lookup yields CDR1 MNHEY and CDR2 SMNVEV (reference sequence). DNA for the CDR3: TGTGCCAGCAGTGGACAGGGGGCCTACACAGATACGCAGTATTTT. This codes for CASSGQGAYTDTQYF.

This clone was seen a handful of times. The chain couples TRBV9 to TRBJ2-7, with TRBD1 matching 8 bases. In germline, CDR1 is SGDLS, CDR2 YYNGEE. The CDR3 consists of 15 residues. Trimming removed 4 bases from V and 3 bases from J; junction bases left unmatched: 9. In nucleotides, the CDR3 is TGTGCCAGCAGCCCTACGTGGGACAGGAGCTACGAGCAGTACTTC. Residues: CASSPTWDRSYEQYF.

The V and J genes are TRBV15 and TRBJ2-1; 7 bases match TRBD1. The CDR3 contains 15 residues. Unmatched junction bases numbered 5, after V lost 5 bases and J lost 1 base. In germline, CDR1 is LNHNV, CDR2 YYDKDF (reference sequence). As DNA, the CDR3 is TGTGCCACCAGCGTCCGACAGGGTTCCTACAATGAGCAGTTCTTC. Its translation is CATSVRQGSYNEQFF.

This CDR3 is CASSLGQLVSNTEAFF. CDR3 nucleotides: TGTGCCAGCAGCTTAGGACAGCTAGTTTCGAACACTGAAGCTTTCTTT. The chain employs TRBV11-1 and TRBJ1-1; tentative D call: TRBD1 (5 bases). The V and J ends lost 1 base and 1 base respectively, with 13 bases between them. The CDR3 is 16 amino acids. Looked up from germline, CDR1 is SGHAT and CDR2 is FQDESV (reference sequence). Based on the CDR3 plus reference TRBV11-1 and TRBJ1-1, the full variable domain is EAEVAQSPRYKITEKSQAVAFWCDPISGHATLYWYRQILGQGPELLVQFQDESVVDDSQLPKDRFSAERLKGVDSTLKIQPAELGDSAMYLCASSLGQLVSNTEAFFGQGTRLTVV.